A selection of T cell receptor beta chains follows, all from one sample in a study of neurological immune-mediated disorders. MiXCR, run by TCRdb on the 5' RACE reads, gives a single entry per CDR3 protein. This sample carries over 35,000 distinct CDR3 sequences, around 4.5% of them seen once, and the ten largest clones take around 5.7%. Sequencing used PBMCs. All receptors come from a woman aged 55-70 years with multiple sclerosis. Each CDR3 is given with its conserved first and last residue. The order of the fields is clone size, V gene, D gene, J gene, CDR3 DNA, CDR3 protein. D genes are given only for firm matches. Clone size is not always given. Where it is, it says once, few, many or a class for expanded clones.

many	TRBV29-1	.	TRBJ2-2	TGCAGCGTTCAGAGTTACACCGGGGAGCTGTTTTTT	CSVQSYTGELFF
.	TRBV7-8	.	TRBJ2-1	TGTGCCAGCAGCACCCGTGGGCTTTACAATGAGCAGTTCTTC	CASSTRGLYNEQFF
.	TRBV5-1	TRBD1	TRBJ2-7	TGCGCCAGCAGCTTGCTGGTCAGGGGGCTTAACGAGCAGTACTTC	CASSLLVRGLNEQYF
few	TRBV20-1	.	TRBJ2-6	TGCAGTGCTAGCCGTCCAATCCCGTCTGGGGCCAACGTCCTGACTTTC	CSASRPIPSGANVLTF
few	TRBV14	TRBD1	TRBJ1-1	TGTGCCAGCAGCCAAGATTCCCAGGGGGTAGAAGCTTTCTTT	CASSQDSQGVEAFF
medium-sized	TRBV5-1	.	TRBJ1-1	TGCGCCAGCAGGCTATTGGGGAACCGGCCGGAGATTATGAACACTGAAGCTTTCTTT	CASRLLGNRPEIMNTEAFF
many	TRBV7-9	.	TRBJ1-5	TGTGCCAGCGGGCAACAGAATCAGCCCCAGCATTTT	CASGQQNQPQHF
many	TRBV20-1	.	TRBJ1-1	TGCAGTGCTAGAGAGCAGGTCTTGGGGACTGAAGCTTTCTTT	CSAREQVLGTEAFF
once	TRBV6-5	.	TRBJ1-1	TGTGCCAGAGGCCGGGCCGAAGCTTTCTTT	CARGRAEAFF
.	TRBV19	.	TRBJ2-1	TGTGCCAGTAGTATCCCTCGGGGGAATGAGCAGTTCTTC	CASSIPRGNEQFF
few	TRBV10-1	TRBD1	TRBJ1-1	TGCGCCAGCAGGAGGGACAGGGATAACACTGAAGCTTTCTTT	CASRRDRDNTEAFF
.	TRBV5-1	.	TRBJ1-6	TGCGCCAGCAGCTTGGAGAATTCACCCCTCCACTTT	CASSLENSPLHF
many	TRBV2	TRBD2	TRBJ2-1	TGTGCCAGCAGTGGACTAGCGGGGGGGCTAGGACAAAGTCTTGAGCAGTTCTTC	CASSGLAGGLGQSLEQFF
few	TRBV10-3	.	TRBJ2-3	TGTGCCATCAGTGAGTCGAGGGAAAACTGGGATACGCAGTATTTT	CAISESRENWDTQYF
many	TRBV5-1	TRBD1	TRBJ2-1	TGCGCCAGCAGCTTGAACAGGGGGTACAATGAGCAGTTCTTC	CASSLNRGYNEQFF
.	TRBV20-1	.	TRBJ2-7	TGCAGTGCGAAAACGGGGTTTACCTACGAGCAGTACTTC	CSAKTGFTYEQYF
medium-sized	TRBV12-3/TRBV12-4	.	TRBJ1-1	TGTGCCAGCAGTTTAAGGAGGACTGAAGCTTTCTTT	CASSLRRTEAFF
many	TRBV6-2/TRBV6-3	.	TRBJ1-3	TGTGCCAGCAGGAACGCCGAGGGCCCTGGAAACACCATATATTTT	CASRNAEGPGNTIYF
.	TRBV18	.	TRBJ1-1	TGTGCCAGCTCACCATTGAACACTGAAGCTTTCTTT	CASSPLNTEAFF
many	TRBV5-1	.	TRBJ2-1	TGCGCCAGCAGCCCTACCGGACTGGAAGACAATGAGCAGTTCTTC	CASSPTGLEDNEQFF
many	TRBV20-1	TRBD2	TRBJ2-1	TGCAGTGCTAGACTAGCGGGGGCATACAATGAGCAGTTCTTC	CSARLAGAYNEQFF
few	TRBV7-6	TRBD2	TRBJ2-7	TGTGCCAGCAGCCCGGGGGGGGACTACGAGCAGTACTTC	CASSPGGDYEQYF
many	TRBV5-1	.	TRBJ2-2	TGCGCCAGCAGCTTGGCGCAGGGGACCGGGGAGCTGTTTTTT	CASSLAQGTGELFF
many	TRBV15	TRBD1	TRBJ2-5	TGTGCCACCAGCAGAGACCGACAGGGTCAGACCCAGTACTTC	CATSRDRQGQTQYF
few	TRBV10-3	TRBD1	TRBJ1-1	TGTGCCATCAGGGACAGGACTGAAGCTTTCTTT	CAIRDRTEAFF
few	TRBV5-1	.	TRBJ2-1	TGCGCCAGCAGAGGGGGGCAGGGGACGAATGAGCAGTTCTTC	CASRGGQGTNEQFF
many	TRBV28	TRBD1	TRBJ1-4	TGTGCCAGCAGGGACCAGGGGGCAACTAATGAAAAACTGTTTTTT	CASRDQGATNEKLFF
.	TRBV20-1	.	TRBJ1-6	TGCAGTGCTAGAGAAGGCAGGGTAGGGTGGAATTCACCCCTCCACTTT	CSAREGRVGWNSPLHF
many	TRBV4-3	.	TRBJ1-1	TGCGCCAGCAGCCAAGGAGGGGCAGGGAACACTGAAGCTTTCTTT	CASSQGGAGNTEAFF
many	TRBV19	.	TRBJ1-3	TGTGCCAGTGGATTTACAAACACCATATATTTT	CASGFTNTIYF
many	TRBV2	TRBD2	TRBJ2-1	TGTGCCAGCAGTCCGGGACTAACCTACAATGAGCAGTTCTTC	CASSPGLTYNEQFF
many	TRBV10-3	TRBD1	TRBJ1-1	TGTGCCATCAGTGAGGCACGGGACAGCGGCACTGAAGCTTTCTTT	CAISEARDSGTEAFF
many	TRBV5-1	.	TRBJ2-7	TGCGCCAGCAGCTTGGAGGCGGGCGAGCAGTACTTC	CASSLEAGEQYF
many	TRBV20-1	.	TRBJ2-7	TGCAGTGCTAGCCCGGGACAAAGTTACGAGCAGTACTTC	CSASPGQSYEQYF
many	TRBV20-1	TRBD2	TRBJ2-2	TGCAGTGCTAGAGGTCCTAGCGGGAACACCGGGGAGCTGTTTTTT	CSARGPSGNTGELFF
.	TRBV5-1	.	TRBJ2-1	TGCGCCAGCAGCTTAAGGGTTGAGCGGAAGGACAATGAGCAGTTCTTC	CASSLRVERKDNEQFF
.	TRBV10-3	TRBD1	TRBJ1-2	TGTGCCATCAGTCTGGAGGACAGGGTTGGCTACACCTTC	CAISLEDRVGYTF
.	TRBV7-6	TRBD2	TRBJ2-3	TGTGCCAGCAGCTTAGTAGCTAGCGGGACTAGCACAGATACGCAGTATTTT	CASSLVASGTSTDTQYF
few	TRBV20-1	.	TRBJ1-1	TGCAGTGCTAGAGGAGTAAGGGGGGTGAACACTGAAGCTTTCTTT	CSARGVRGVNTEAFF
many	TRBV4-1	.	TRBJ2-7	TGCGCCAGCACCAACTGGCAGGGTGCAGTCTACGAGCAGTACTTC	CASTNWQGAVYEQYF
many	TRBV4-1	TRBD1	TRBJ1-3	TGCGCCAGCAGCCACAGACAGGGCAGTGGAAACACCATATATTTT	CASSHRQGSGNTIYF
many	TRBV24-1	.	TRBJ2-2	TGTGCCACCAGTGGGGGTTCGAACACCGGGGAGCTGTTTTTT	CATSGGSNTGELFF
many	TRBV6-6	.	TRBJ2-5	TGTGCCAGCAGTTACTTCCGAGAGACCCAGTACTTC	CASSYFRETQYF
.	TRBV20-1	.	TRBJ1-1	TGCAGTGCTAGAGATTTCAGGGTGGGGGACACTGAAGCTTTCTTT	CSARDFRVGDTEAFF
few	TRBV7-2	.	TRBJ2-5	TGTGCCAGCAGCTTAAGCCGAGGGGAGACCCAGTACTTC	CASSLSRGETQYF
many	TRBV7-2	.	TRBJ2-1	TGTGCCAGTAGGAGGGTAAACTACAATGAGCAGTTCTTC	CASRRVNYNEQFF
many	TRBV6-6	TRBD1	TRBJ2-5	TGTGCCAGCAGCATTGGACAGGGGAGGCAAGAGACCCAGTACTTC	CASSIGQGRQETQYF
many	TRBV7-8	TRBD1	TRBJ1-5	TGTGCCAGCAGCCCTGACAGGGTCAGTCAGCCCCAGCATTTT	CASSPDRVSQPQHF
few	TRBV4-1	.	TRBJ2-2	TGCGCCAGCAGCCAAGAATCTGTTTTGGGGAACACCGGGGAGCTGTTTTTT	CASSQESVLGNTGELFF
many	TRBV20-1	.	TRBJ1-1	TGCAGTGCTCGGATTACTGAAGCTTTCTTT	CSARITEAFF
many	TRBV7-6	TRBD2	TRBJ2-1	TGTGCCAGCAGCGACACTAGCGGGGGGGCCGGTGAGCAGTTCTTC	CASSDTSGGAGEQFF
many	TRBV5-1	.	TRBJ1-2	TGCGCCAGCAGTCCGGGGGCGAACTATGGCTACACCTTC	CASSPGANYGYTF
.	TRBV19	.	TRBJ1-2	TGTGCCAGTAGCCCCGAACGAGGGGGGCGCTTAAACTATGGCTACACCTTC	CASSPERGGRLNYGYTF
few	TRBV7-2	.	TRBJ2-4	TGTGCCAGCAGCTTAATCCCTCCAGGGAACATTCAGTACTTC	CASSLIPPGNIQYF
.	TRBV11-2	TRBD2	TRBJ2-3	TGTGCCAGCAGCTCCCCTCGGCGGGAGGGCACAGATACGCAGTATTTT	CASSSPRREGTDTQYF